This TCR beta chain was found in a study of blood T cell repertoires in COVID-19. Turning to the study itself: Italy, Spain and the United States were the sources of the convalescent and acute COVID-19 samples. Sample material is recorded as cDNA or gDNA derived from T cells, B-cell-depleted T cells, or PBMCs.

Method: immunoSEQ multiplex PCR; TCRdb's copy keeps in-frame clones and lacks some. The table records about 420,000 clones, 85% to 90% of them present only once. V trimming: 5 bases; J trimming: 5 bases; junction bases outside the gene matches: 6. This CDR3 is 15 amino acids long. In germline, CDR1 is SGHTA, CDR2 FQGTGA. This sequence originates from a man aged 18-30 years with COVID-19, enrolled during active disease. The specimen was peripheral blood. The chain carries TRBV7-3 and TRBJ2-2; 9 positions agree with TRBD1. Here the CDR3 reads CASSATGQGTGELFF. The CDR3, as DNA: TGTGCCAGCAGCGCCACAGGACAGGGGACCGGGGAGCTGTTTTTT.